This T cell receptor beta chain was profiled in a study of blood T cell repertoires in COVID-19. Using immunoSEQ multiplex PCR, the repertoire was profiled, and TCRdb retains in-frame clones only, with some absent. This sample has roughly 300,000 clones; approximately 84% occur once, and the top ten carry roughly 1.5%. This CDR3 is 18 amino acids long. Germline CDR1 LGHDT, CDR2 YNNKEL (reference sequence). V trimming: 7 bases; J trimming: 4 bases; junction bases outside the gene matches: 18. The sequenced sample was peripheral blood. This receptor was taken from a human donor with COVID-19, enrolled during active disease. The donor label of this sample is uncertain. The rearrangement links TRBV3-1 (or the pseudogene TRBV3-2) to TRBJ2-2; 7 nucleotides line up with TRBD2. The CDR3 reads CASTTWPGAGESTGELFF. The DNA of the CDR3 is TGTGCCAGCACTACCTGGCCTGGGGCGGGAGAATCCACCGGGGAGCTGTTTTTT.